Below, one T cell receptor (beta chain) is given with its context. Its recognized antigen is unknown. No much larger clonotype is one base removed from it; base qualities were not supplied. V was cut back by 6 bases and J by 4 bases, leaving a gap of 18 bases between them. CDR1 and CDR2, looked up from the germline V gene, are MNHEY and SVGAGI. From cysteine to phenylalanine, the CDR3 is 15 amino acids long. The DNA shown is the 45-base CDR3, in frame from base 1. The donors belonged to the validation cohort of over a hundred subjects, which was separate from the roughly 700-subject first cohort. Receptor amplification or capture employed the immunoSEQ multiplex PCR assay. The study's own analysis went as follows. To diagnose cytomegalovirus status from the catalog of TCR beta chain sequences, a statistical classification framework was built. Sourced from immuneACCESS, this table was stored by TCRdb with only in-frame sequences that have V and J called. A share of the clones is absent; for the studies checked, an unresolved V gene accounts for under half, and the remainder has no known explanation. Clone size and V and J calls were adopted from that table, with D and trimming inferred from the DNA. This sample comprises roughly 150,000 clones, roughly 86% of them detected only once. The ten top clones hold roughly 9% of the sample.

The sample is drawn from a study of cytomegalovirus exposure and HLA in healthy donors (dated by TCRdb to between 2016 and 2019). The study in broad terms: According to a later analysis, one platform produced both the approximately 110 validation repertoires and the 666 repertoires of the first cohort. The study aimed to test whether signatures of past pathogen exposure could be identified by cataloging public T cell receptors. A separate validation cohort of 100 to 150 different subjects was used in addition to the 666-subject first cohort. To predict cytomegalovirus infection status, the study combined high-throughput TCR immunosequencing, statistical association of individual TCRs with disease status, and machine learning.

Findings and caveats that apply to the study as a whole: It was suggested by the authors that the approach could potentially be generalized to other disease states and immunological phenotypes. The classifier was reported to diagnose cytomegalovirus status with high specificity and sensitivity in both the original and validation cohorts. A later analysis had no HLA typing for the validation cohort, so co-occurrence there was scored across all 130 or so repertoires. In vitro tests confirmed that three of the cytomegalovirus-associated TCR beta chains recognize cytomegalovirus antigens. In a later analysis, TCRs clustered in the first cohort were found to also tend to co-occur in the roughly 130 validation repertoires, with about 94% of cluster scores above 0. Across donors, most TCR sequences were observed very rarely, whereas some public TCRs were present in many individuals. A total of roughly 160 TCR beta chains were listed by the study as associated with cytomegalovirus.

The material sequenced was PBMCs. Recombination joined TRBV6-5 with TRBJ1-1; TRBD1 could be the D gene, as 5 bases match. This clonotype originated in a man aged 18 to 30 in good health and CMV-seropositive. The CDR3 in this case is CASSAPTGLVTEAFF. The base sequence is TGTGCCAGCAGCGCCCCTACAGGCTTGGTCACTGAAGCTTTCTTT.